This TCR beta chain appears in the sequencing data of a study of Ad26.COV2.S vaccination and SARS-CoV-2 variants. Across the whole study: Donor was one of the participants in the Ad26.COV2.S arm of the COV1001 trial. Ad26.COV2.S, an intramuscular injection, was given once or twice 56 days apart. Study-wide results and caveats: Placebo recipients and vaccine recipients were similar in non-spike TCR breadth. Vaccine recipients surpassed placebo recipients in spike-specific TCR breadth.

Treatment given: roughly 20 received Ad26.COV2.S at low or high dose, single or two shots; roughly five received placebo; per-sample allocation not given. Sampling took place 63 days after the first vaccine or placebo injection. Worth noting for this clone: Its target is unknown.

The data were produced by immunoSEQ multiplex PCR, yet TCRdb's version contains in-frame clones alone and is incomplete. The data show some 340,000 clones, 70% to 90% seen once. The CDR3 is 17 amino acids. The germline V gene encodes CDR1 GTSNPN and CDR2 SVGIG (reference sequence). The V gene end was trimmed by 5 bases and the J gene end by 2 bases; junction bases not matched to a gene: 9. Sequencing used peripheral blood, obtained in a trial of Ad26.COV2.S vaccine versus placebo. This TCR was recovered from a person between 18 and 65 years old who received the Ad26.COV2.S COVID-19 vaccine or a placebo. The chain recombines TRBV30 with TRBJ2-2; 12 nucleotides match TRBD2. The CDR3 protein is CAWRLIGLAGNTGELFF. The CDR3 nucleotides are TGTGCCTGGCGGTTGATCGGACTAGCGGGAAACACCGGGGAGCTGTTTTTT.